Below, one T cell receptor beta chain is given with its context. Its specific antigen is unknown. The junction shows a germline mismatch at one end, possibly a read error. This specimen comes from a study of T cell responses to AZD1222 COVID-19 vaccine listed by TCRdb under 2021. The study in broad terms: Because spike-specific TCR depth and breadth did not differ between the two schedules, AZD1222 recipients who got a second dose at roughly 4 weeks were pooled with those who got a second dose at roughly 12 weeks. TCR sequencing was performed for approximately 240 trial participants, of whom 207 were given two doses of AZD1222 and approximately 25 were given two doses of MenACWY control vaccine. Trial participants were enrolled by age into subgroups of 18-55, 56-69 and 70-plus years, and around 150, 29 and 61 TCR-sequenced participants, respectively, were included in these subgroups.

The investigation overall reported the following: Most participants were white British and females outnumbered males, and the authors suggested that clonal diversity may have been underestimated. Only five to seven AZD1222 recipients were SARS-CoV-2 seropositive at baseline, limiting conclusions about previously exposed vaccinees. Vaccine-associated CD4 TCRs spanned the whole spike protein, with dominant responses in regions 160-218 and 743-854. After two AZD1222 doses, both the breadth and the depth of spike-specific TCRs were significantly higher than at day 0 and than in MenACWY recipients. Because no day 14 peak-response samples were available, the repertoires could be characterized only after the peak T cell response. The 56-69-year group was small, and its depth increase did not reach significance, likely because of low power. Reportedly, almost half of the unique spike-specific TCRs recognized epitopes lying outside the regions that are mutated in the B.1.351 and B.1.1.7 variants.

The time point label corresponds to: baseline before first vaccination. Vaccinee samples came from UK trials COV001 and COV002, including a single-blind randomized controlled phase 2/3 trial of AZD1222 (ChAdOx1 nCoV-19) in healthy adults. For TCRbeta chain sequencing, PBMC samples from trial participants were taken at day 0 and at day 28 after the second dose. The CDR3 regions of human TCRbeta chains were analyzed by immunosequencing. In the authors' own workflow: Repertoire TCRs were checked for matches against a reference library of SARS-CoV-2-specific TCRs that had been generated using the MIRA antigen-specificity platform. Breadth was defined as the fraction of unique TCRs that were SARS-CoV-2-associated. Depth was defined as the fraction of total T cells that were SARS-CoV-2-associated. Using the MIRA data, each spike-specific TCR was mapped to the spike region that the TCR reacts to and placed in a CD4 or CD8 class. Log10-transformed breadth and depth values were compared by one-way ANOVA with Sidak's multiple comparisons tests. TCRdb carries this immuneACCESS record with in-frame sequences only. Its versions omit some clonotypes, under half of them owing to an unresolved V gene in the studies checked, with the rest unexplained. That table furnishes V, J and clone size, whereas the DNA furnished D and trimming. In all, the sample holds about 150,000 clones, and around 91% of those were seen once. The top ten clones comprise about 6.9% of the sample.

The sequencing used peripheral blood, collected on day 0 of AZD1222 vaccination. The sequence derives from an adult in good health.

The CDR3 protein sequence reads: CASSLGLRVPEVNYGYTF. The sequence in DNA is TGTGCTAGCAGCTTAGGTTTGAGGGTCCCCGAGGTAAACTATGGCTACACCTTC. The chain was built from TRBV7-7 and TRBJ1-2; no D gene is confidently identified. The germline V gene (reference sequence) specifies SSHAT as CDR1 and FNYEAQ as CDR2. Spanning cysteine to phenylalanine, the CDR3 consists of 18 amino acids. The retained sequence is limited to the CDR3, 54 bases, with the frame set at the first base.